This TCR beta chain was recovered during a study of CD8 T cells in Susac syndrome. A quantity of roughly 0.5 to 1 ug RNA underwent reverse transcription using random hexamers. The TCR beta CDR3 was amplified by immunoSEQ multiplex PCR across 54 Vbeta, 13 Jbeta. Each CDR3 protein gets one entry after TCRdb re-called the immunoSEQ multiplex PCR reads with MiXCR. The sample records 100,000 to 150,000 distinct CDR3 sequences, 90% to 95% being singletons. The germline V gene has CDR1 DFQATT and CDR2 SNEGSKA (reference sequence). CDR3 length equals 14 residues. The trim removed 1 base at V and 3 bases at J, leaving 2 bases unmatched. CD8+ and CD4+ T cells taken from blood had their TCR beta sequenced. Negative isolation yielded the CD8+ and CD4+ T cells, while FACS enriched the TEMRA cells.

This chain uses TRBV20-1 with TRBJ2-3; TRBD2 aligns across 9 bases. The sample comprised CD4+ T cells from PBMCs. The sequence derives from a human donor in good health. The CDR3 is CSARASGRTDTQYF. CDR3 in DNA: TGCAGTGCTAGAGCAAGCGGGAGGACAGATACGCAGTATTTT.